The clone carrying this TCR beta chain was observed at least ten times. Its target is not known. The source of the sample is a study of T cells in Graves' hyperthyroidism and ophthalmopathy. Across the whole study: It was at initial diagnosis, before any treatment, that peripheral blood was collected.

Between the trimmed V and J ends, which lost 0 bases and 4 bases, there was a span of 12 bases. Germline V gives CDR1 LNHDA, CDR2 SQIVND (reference sequence). This CDR3 comprises 15 residues. The source material, RNA transcripts, was used to amplify TCR beta CDR3 regions. RT-PCR in the first round (using the HTBI primer set) targeted the TCR CDR3. TCRdb recomputed calls from the multiplex PCR reads with MiXCR, one row per CDR3 protein. The sample has approximately 710,000 distinct CDR3 sequences; around a sixth are singletons. Study-level results: Most expanded thyroid clonotypes above 0.001 also appeared in blood. The model foresaw ophthalmopathy a median around 6.8 months prior to onset.

The authors took PBMCs from 8.5 to 10 ml fresh peripheral blood. The sequenced sample consisted of blood. The V gene is TRBV19, the J gene TRBJ1-2; D unresolved. The clonotype comes from a man aged 50-59 years with Graves' hyperthyroidism. The CDR3 DNA reads TGTGCCAGTAGTATAGATGACGTCGGCGGCTATGGCTACACCTTC. This gives the protein CASSIDDVGGYGYTF.